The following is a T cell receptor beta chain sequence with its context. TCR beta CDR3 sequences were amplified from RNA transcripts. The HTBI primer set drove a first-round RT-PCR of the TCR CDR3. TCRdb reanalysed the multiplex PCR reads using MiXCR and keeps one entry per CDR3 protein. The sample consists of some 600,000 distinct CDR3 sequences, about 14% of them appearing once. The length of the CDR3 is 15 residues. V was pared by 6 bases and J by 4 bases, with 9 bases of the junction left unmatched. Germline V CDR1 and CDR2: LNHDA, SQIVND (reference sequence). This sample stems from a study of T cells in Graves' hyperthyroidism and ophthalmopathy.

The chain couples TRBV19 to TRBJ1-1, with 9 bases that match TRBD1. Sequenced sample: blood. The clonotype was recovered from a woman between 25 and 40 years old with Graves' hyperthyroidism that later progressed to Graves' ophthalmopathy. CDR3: CASSQGTGLGTEAFF. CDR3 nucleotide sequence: TGTGCCAGTAGCCAGGGGACAGGGCTGGGCACTGAAGCTTTCTTT.